The sequence of this T cell receptor (beta chain) was determined in a study of technical replicates of blood from several donors. Trimming removed 5 bases from V and 1 base from J, with 7 bases in between. Germline-derived CDR1 and CDR2 are LNHDA and SQIVND (reference sequence). This CDR3 is built from 13 residues. Measured with immunoSEQ multiplex PCR; TCRdb has only the in-frame clones, and not every one. Of tens of thousands of clones listed, around 93% are singletons. The sequenced sample was T cells isolated from PBMCs. The chain combines TRBV19 with TRBJ2-3; the D gene is possibly TRBD1 (6 bases). The source is a human donor in good health. CDR3 DNA sequence: TGTGCCAGTAGTCGACAGGGCACAGATACGCAGTATTTT. It is translated as CASSRQGTDTQYF.